These 12 T cell receptor beta chains share one sample of origin, sequenced in a study of blood T cell repertoires in COVID-19. The protocol was immunoSEQ multiplex PCR, while the TCRdb copy is restricted to in-frame clones and leaves out a portion. The table lists tens of thousands of clones, around 80% of them singletons. The sample taken for sequencing was peripheral blood. These receptors were obtained from a woman aged 60 to 75 with acute or convalescent COVID-19.

This sequence joins TRBV28 and TRBJ1-2; 9 nucleotides line up with TRBD1. Germline V CDR1 and CDR2: MDHEN, SYDVKM. Trimming at V came to 6 bases and at J to 4 bases, leaving 6 bases not matched to a gene. This CDR3 has 14 amino acids. CDR3 protein: CASRPGQGSYGYTF. The CDR3 coding sequence is TGTGCCAGCAGACCCGGACAGGGGTCCTATGGCTACACCTTC.

The chain is built from TRBV27 and TRBJ1-2, with unresolved D. Trimming shortened V by 3 bases and J by 3 bases, and 14 bases separated the two germline ends. CDR3 size: 15 residues. Germline V gives CDR1 MNHEY, CDR2 SMNVEV (reference sequence). In DNA, the CDR3 is TGTGCCAGCAGTTTGTCAGGACTTAACCACTATGGCTACACCTTC. Translation: CASSLSGLNHYGYTF.

The genes are TRBV7-9 and TRBJ1-2; D not resolved. CDR1 and CDR2 (germline): SEHNR, FQNEAQ (reference sequence). The CDR3 loop spans 13 amino acids. Trimming left V 1 base short and J 8 bases short, with 11 bases between. The CDR3 DNA sequence: TGTGCCAGCAGCTTAGAACGGGTCGGGGGCTACACCTTC. Its protein is CASSLERVGGYTF.

This clone was detected only once. The chain is built from TRBV7-2 and TRBJ1-5; 7 positions match TRBD1. V lost 3 bases to trimming and J lost 3 bases; unmatched junction nucleotides: 5. The length of the CDR3 is 15 residues. Germline-derived CDR1 and CDR2 are SGHTA and FQGNSA. The CDR3 nucleotides read TGTGCCAGCAGCTTCGAGACAGGGTTCAATCAGCCCCAGCATTTT. It codes for CASSFETGFNQPQHF. The variable domain in full, completed from reference TRBV7-2 and TRBJ1-5, reads GAGVSQSPSNKVTEKGKDVELRCDPISGHTALYWYRQSLGQGLEFLIYFQGNSAPDKSGLPSDRFSAERTGGSVSTLTIQRTQQEDSAVYLCASSFETGFNQPQHFGDGTRLSIL.

This clone was found many times. J is TRBJ1-2 and V is TRBV24-1; D is unresolved. Germline lookup yields CDR1 KGHDR and CDR2 SFDVKD. The CDR3 is 14 residues long. Trimming stripped 4 bases from V and 8 bases from J, with 16 bases between. The chain's CDR3 is CATSDPGREDGYTF. CDR3 nucleotides: TGTGCCACCAGTGACCCCGGACGGGAGGACGGCTACACCTTC.

The chain uses TRBV29-1 and TRBJ2-7, with D perhaps matching TRBD1 (6 bases). The ends were cut back, 2 bases at V and 0 bases at J, with 11 bases in the middle. This CDR3 comprises 14 residues. Germline CDR1 is SQVTM and CDR2 is ANQGSEA. Here the CDR3 DNA reads TGCAGCGTTGAAAAGGACAGTACCTCCTACGAGCAGTACTTC. This codes for CSVEKDSTSYEQYF.

The rearrangement joins TRBV6-5 to TRBJ2-1, with 9 nucleotides matching TRBD1. Germline CDR1 MNHEY, CDR2 SVGAGI. The length of the CDR3 is 14 residues. Trimming cost V 2 bases and J 7 bases; bases outside gene matches: 3. Here the CDR3 reads CASSYADRGNEQFF. The CDR3, as DNA: TGTGCCAGCAGTTACGCCGACAGGGGGAATGAGCAGTTCTTC.

This clone has more than one count but fewer than ten. The chain joins TRBV2 to TRBJ1-3; D not certain. The V end lost 10 bases, the J end lost 0 bases, and 13 bases lay between the germline ends. Germline CDR1 SNHLY, CDR2 FYNNEI. The CDR3 loop spans 14 amino acids. The CDR3 DNA is TGTGCCACCATTCGCAGGAACTCTGGAAACACCATATATTTT. This sequence encodes CATIRRNSGNTIYF.

The chain uses TRBV5-1 and TRBJ2-5; D unclear. V lost 1 base, J lost 2 bases, and 18 bases lay in between. The CDR3 totals 17 residues. Germline lookup yields CDR1 SGHRS and CDR2 YFSETQ. Here the CDR3 DNA reads TGCGCCAGCAGCTTGTCCCGCGGTTCCAACTATCAAGAGACCCAGTACTTC. It is translated as CASSLSRGSNYQETQYF.

This chain joins TRBV7-2 and TRBJ1-6; D gene unclear. From germline, CDR1 is SGHTA and CDR2 FQGNSA. V lost 1 base, J lost 7 bases, and 11 bases lay in between. This CDR3 spans 15 amino acids. The CDR3: CASSLGYPRNSPLHF. CDR3 DNA sequence: TGTGCCAGCAGCTTAGGATATCCGCGCAATTCACCCCTCCACTTT.

By share, this clone counts as medium-sized. The rearrangement uses TRBV18 and TRBJ1-2, with TRBD1 matching over 9 bases. Trimming removed 3 bases from V and 8 bases from J; junction bases left unmatched: 4. This CDR3 spans 13 amino acids. Germline V gene lookup returns CDR1 KGHSH and CDR2 LQKENI. The CDR3: CASSPRTGEGYTF. CDR3 DNA sequence: TGTGCCAGCTCACCTCGGACAGGGGAGGGCTACACCTTC.

V usage is TRBV5-1 and J usage is TRBJ1-4; 7 bases agree with TRBD1. Germline CDR1 is SGHRS and CDR2 is YFSETQ. CDR3 length equals 15 residues. The junction had 2 bases not matched to a gene; V was cut back by 3 bases and J by 0 bases. The CDR3 is CASSSGGATNEKLFF. The CDR3 DNA follows: TGCGCCAGCAGCTCAGGGGGAGCAACTAATGAAAAACTGTTTTTT.